The 32 T cell receptor beta chains below all came from one sample that was sequenced in a study of T-cell reconstitution after alpha-beta-depleted transplantation in children. During its preparation, the TCRbeta library received unique molecular identifiers. Each CDR3 protein is one row after TCRdb ran MiXCR on the PCR reads. The table shows approximately 590,000 distinct CDR3 sequences, with over 9.5% occurring only once. The sample was PBMCs from the stem cell graft donor, taken from the stem cell graft. These receptors all come from a human donor who donated a stem cell graft to a child with acute myeloid leukemia.

Worth noting for this clonotype: One end of the junction is discordant with germline, which a read error may explain. The J gene is TRBJ1-1, the V gene TRBV25-1; D is unclear. This CDR3 spans 15 amino acids. From germline, CDR1 is MGHDK and CDR2 SYGVNS. The CDR3 DNA reads as TGTGTCAGCAGTGTGGCAGGCGTAATGAACACTGAAGCTTTCTTT. Protein: CVSSVAGVMNTEAFF. Full variable domain (missing parts from reference TRBV25-1 and TRBJ1-1): EADIYQTPRYLVIGTGKKITLECSQTMGHDKMYWYQQDPGMELHLIHYSYGVNSTEKGDLSSESTVSRIRTEHFPLTLESARPSHTSQYLCVSSVAGVMNTEAFFGQGTRLTVV.

Concerning this clonotype itself: One end of the junction fails to match germline, which may point to a read error. V usage is TRBV4-3 and J usage is TRBJ1-2; D is perhaps TRBD1 (5 bases). The CDR3 extends over 13 amino acids. CDR1 LGHNA and CDR2 YSLEER come from the germline V gene. CDR3 sequence: CASSQTSPGHPVF. The CDR3, as DNA: TGCGCCAGCAGCCAAACTTCCCCCGGACATCCAGTCTTC.

The V call is TRBV7-2, the J call TRBJ2-7, with no clear D. Germline assignment: CDR1 SGHTA and CDR2 FQGNSA. Between the trimmed V and J ends, which lost 1 base and 9 bases, there was a span of 10 bases. The CDR3 covers 12 residues. Written as DNA, the CDR3 is TGTGCCAGCAGCTTAGATCCGACCGGGCAGTACTTC. Amino acid sequence: CASSLDPTGQYF.

This chain connects TRBV6-6 to TRBJ2-1; the D gene is possibly TRBD2 (6 bases). In germline, CDR1 is MNHNY, CDR2 SVGAGI (reference sequence). The CDR3 has 12 amino acids. Trimming left V 11 bases short and J 5 bases short, with 13 bases between. CDR3 sequence (DNA): TGTGCCGGATCTCTAGCGAACAATGAGCAGTTCTTC. Its protein is CAGSLANNEQFF.

CDR3 in DNA: TGCGCCAGCAGCATCGAACCGGGCGTCTCCGGGGAGCTGTTTTTT. It specifies CASSIEPGVSGELFF. The genes are TRBV5-1 and TRBJ2-2, with D unresolved. The V gene lost 4 bases and the J gene lost 6 bases, with 16 bases spanning the gap. The CDR3 is 15 amino acids. Germline V gives CDR1 SGHRS, CDR2 YFSETQ.

This clonotype was seen only a few times. This sequence joins TRBV20-1 and TRBJ2-7; 7 bases match TRBD1. Germline V gene lookup returns CDR1 DFQATT and CDR2 SNEGSKA (reference sequence). The V and J ends lost 8 bases and 5 bases, in that order; junction bases with no gene match: 9. The CDR3 is 12 amino acids. The chain's CDR3 is CSLPRGTDEQYF. The CDR3 DNA sequence: TGCAGTCTTCCCAGGGGGACCGACGAGCAGTACTTC.

This clonotype was found many times. This chain connects TRBV28 to TRBJ2-1; perhaps TRBD2 as D (6 bases). The CDR3 totals 12 residues. The V and J ends lost 7 bases and 9 bases respectively, with 13 bases between them. Germline V gives CDR1 MDHEN, CDR2 SYDVKM. CDR3 bases: TGTGCCAGCAAGGAGGGGCGGGGTGAGCAGTTCTTC. This sequence encodes CASKEGRGEQFF.

Note on this clonotype: Given a much more abundant clone one base away, this may be a read error. The genes are TRBV21-1 and TRBJ2-7; no check of the table's D call, TRBD1, against the DNA was made. TRBV21-1 is labeled a pseudogene. The CDR3 runs to 15 residues. Here the CDR3 DNA reads TGTGCCAGCAACCCTACAGGGGGTTCCCTCTACGAGAAGTACTTC. Amino acids: CASNPTGGSLYEKYF.

The CDR3 loop reads CASRIRETQYF. The CDR3 nucleotides read TGTGCCAGCAGGATACGGGAGACCCAGTACTTC. This chain uses TRBV28 with TRBJ2-5; no firm D call. The germline V gene encodes CDR1 MDHEN and CDR2 SYDVKM. The CDR3 has 11 amino acids. Trimming left V 6 bases short and J 5 bases short, with 7 bases between.

The J gene is TRBJ2-5, the V gene TRBV20-1; 11 nucleotides agree with TRBD2. CDR1 is DFQATT, CDR2 SNEGSKA, per germline (reference sequence). Losses at the gene ends were 1 base for V and 4 bases for J; bases not matched to a gene: 5. This CDR3 is 15 amino acids long. The CDR3 loop is CSARATSGTLETQYF. CDR3 nucleotide sequence: TGCAGTGCTAGAGCGACTAGCGGGACGTTAGAGACCCAGTACTTC.

The V call is TRBV5-1, the J call TRBJ2-7, with 8 bases aligning to TRBD2. This CDR3 contains 14 residues. Trimming at V came to 4 bases and at J to 5 bases, leaving 8 bases not matched to a gene. CDR1 and CDR2 from the germline V gene are SGHRS and YFSETQ. The CDR3 loop is CASSPSGSRHEQYF. The CDR3, as DNA: TGCGCCAGCAGCCCGAGCGGGAGTCGGCACGAGCAGTACTTC.

This clonotype was seen a handful of times. The chain links TRBV3-1 to TRBJ2-5; TRBD1 matches 7 bases. There are 13 residues in the CDR3. Germline CDR1 LGHDT, CDR2 YNNKEL (reference sequence). J was trimmed by 5 bases and V by 6 bases; bases with no gene match: 6. Written as DNA, the CDR3 is TGTGCCAGCAGGACGACAGGGTTGGAGACCCAGTACTTC. Translation: CASRTTGLETQYF.

V usage is TRBV3-1 and J usage is TRBJ1-6; TRBD1 matches at 7 bases. The CDR3 runs 15 residues. After removal of 7 bases from V and 8 bases from J, the junction contained 11 bases not matched to a gene. CDR1 is LGHDT and CDR2 is YNNKEL in the germline V gene (reference sequence). The chain's CDR3 is CASTRTGTADSPLHF. CDR3 in DNA: TGTGCCAGCACCAGAACCGGGACAGCAGATTCACCCCTCCACTTT. Together with reference TRBV3-1 and TRBJ1-6, the CDR3 gives the full variable domain: DTAVSQTPKYLVTQMGNDKSIKCEQNLGHDTMYWYKQDSKKFLKIMFSYNNKELIINETVPNRFSPKSPDKAHLNLHINSLELGDSAVYFCASTRTGTADSPLHFGNGTRLTVT.

The chain is built from TRBV5-1 and TRBJ2-3; tentative D call: TRBD1 (6 bases). The CDR3 length is 15 residues. Trimming took 5 bases from V and 0 from J, leaving 13 bases between them. Germline lookup yields CDR1 SGHRS and CDR2 YFSETQ. The CDR3, as DNA: TGCGCCAGCAGGCAGAGAACAGGGAGCACAGATACGCAGTATTTT. This translates into CASRQRTGSTDTQYF.

This clonotype was seen many times. The chain joins TRBV20-1 to TRBJ2-1; 7 positions match TRBD1. The CDR3 spans 15 residues. V lost 6 bases, J lost 4 bases, and 12 bases stayed unmatched. From germline, CDR1 is DFQATT and CDR2 SNEGSKA (reference sequence). The CDR3 region is CSATTGSTSYNEQFF. The CDR3 DNA is TGCAGTGCAACGACAGGGTCTACGTCTTACAATGAGCAGTTCTTC.

This clonotype was seen a few times. This chain links TRBV24-1 with TRBJ2-1; TRBD1 matches 7 bases. Germline-derived CDR1 and CDR2 are KGHDR and SFDVKD. V lost 6 bases, J lost 7 bases, and 8 bases stayed unmatched. The CDR3 extends over 14 amino acids. The CDR3 nucleotides are TGTGCCACCAGTAAAGGCAGGGGGTGGAATGAGCAGTTCTTC. Its protein product is CATSKGRGWNEQFF.

This chain uses TRBV28 with TRBJ2-7, with D perhaps matching TRBD1 or TRBD2 (6 bases each). The CDR3 loop spans 14 amino acids. Trimming cost V 6 bases and J 3 bases, with 15 bases left between them. CDR1 is MDHEN, CDR2 SYDVKM, per germline. CDR3 protein: CASSRGGSDYEQYF. In DNA, the CDR3 is TGTGCCAGCAGCCGAGGGGGGTCAGACTACGAGCAGTACTTC. The full variable domain, its missing parts supplied by reference TRBV28 and TRBJ2-7, is DVKVTQSSRYLVKRTGEKVFLECVQDMDHENMFWYRQDPGLGLRLIYFSYDVKMKEKGDIPEGYSVSREKKERFSLILESASTNQTSMYLCASSRGGSDYEQYFGPGTRLTVT.

The chain is built from TRBV3-1 and TRBJ2-1; D unclear. CDR3 length: 16 amino acids. From germline, CDR1 is LGHDT and CDR2 YNNKEL (reference sequence). Trimming cost V 3 bases and J 4 bases, with 16 bases left between them. The CDR3 is CASSHLTSRSYNEQFF. The CDR3 DNA reads as TGTGCCAGCAGCCACTTGACAAGTCGGTCTTACAATGAGCAGTTCTTC.

At least ten counts were recorded for this clonotype. This sequence joins TRBV7-2 and TRBJ2-7; 12 nucleotides line up with TRBD2. Germline CDR1 SGHTA, CDR2 FQGNSA. The CDR3 has 16 residues. With V trimmed by 0 bases and J by 4 bases, 4 bases remained unmatched. Here the CDR3 DNA reads TGTGCCAGCAGCTTAGCGACTAGCGGGAGCATTTACGAGCAGTACTTC. This sequence encodes CASSLATSGSIYEQYF.

This clonotype was seen a handful of times. V gene TRBV12-3 or TRBV12-4 combines with J gene TRBJ2-7; 13 bases are a match to TRBD2. The CDR3 contains 16 residues. With V trimmed by 5 bases and J by 3 bases, 7 bases remained unmatched. Here the CDR3 DNA reads TGTGCCAGCAGTCGTAGGGGGACTAGCGGGGACTACGAGCAGTACTTC. Translating gives CASSRRGTSGDYEQYF.

The chain is built from TRBV30 and TRBJ2-7, with TRBD2 matching 8 bases. With 0 bases clipped from V and 3 bases from J, the junction kept 4 bases outside the gene matches. The germline V gene has CDR1 GTSNPN and CDR2 SVGIG (reference sequence). There are 14 residues in the CDR3. CDR3: CAWSVSGRGYEQYF. CDR3 coding DNA: TGTGCCTGGAGTGTGAGCGGGAGAGGCTACGAGCAGTACTTC.

Points on this clonotype: At one of its ends the junction is not consistent with the germline gene, which may arise from a read error. The DNA for the CDR3 is TGTGCCAGCAGCCCCCTCCGGGACTCAGACTCGTATACGCTGTATTTT. It specifies CASSPLRDSDSYTLYF. The rearrangement uses TRBV9 and TRBJ2-3, with D possibly TRBD2 on 6 matching bases. CDR1 and CDR2 from the germline V gene are SGDLS and YYNGEE. CDR3 length: 16 residues.

This clonotype was counted between two and nine times. This CDR3 reads CATSRTGYNSPLHF. CDR3 in DNA: TGTGCCACCAGCAGAACCGGGTATAATTCACCCCTCCACTTT. The chain carries TRBV15 and TRBJ1-6, with unresolved D. The V and J ends lost 2 bases and 4 bases respectively, with 6 bases between them. This CDR3 has 14 residues. Germline V gene data show CDR1 as LNHNV and CDR2 as YYDKDF (reference sequence).

Only a few counts were recorded for this clonotype. The chain joins TRBV7-2 to TRBJ2-3; 7 bases are shared with TRBD2. CDR1 is SGHTA, CDR2 FQGNSA, per germline. The V gene end was trimmed by 8 bases and the J gene end by 4 bases; junction bases not matched to a gene: 3. The CDR3 runs 12 residues. Here the CDR3 DNA reads TGTGCCAGCTGCGGGAGCCCAGATACGCAGTATTTT. This encodes CASCGSPDTQYF. Full variable domain (missing parts from reference TRBV7-2 and TRBJ2-3): GAGVSQSPSNKVTEKGKDVELRCDPISGHTALYWYRQSLGQGLEFLIYFQGNSAPDKSGLPSDRFSAERTGGSVSTLTIQRTQQEDSAVYLCASCGSPDTQYFGPGTRLTVL.

The chain combines TRBV5-5 with TRBJ1-5, with 7 bases fitting TRBD1. V dropped 4 bases and J dropped 2; count of bases not matched to a gene: 6. Per the germline V gene, CDR1 is SGHKS and CDR2 is YYEKEE (reference sequence). This CDR3 spans 15 amino acids. CDR3 in DNA: TGTGCCAGCAGCGCAGCCGGGACAGGCAATCAGCCCCAGCATTTT. It yields the protein CASSAAGTGNQPQHF.

This clonotype was counted between two and nine times. The chain recombines TRBV9 with TRBJ2-7; 7 nucleotides agree with TRBD1. J lost 4 bases, V lost 0 bases, and 7 bases had no gene match. Germline CDR1 reads SGDLS; CDR2 reads YYNGEE. The CDR3 length is 15 residues. The CDR3 DNA follows: TGTGCCAGCAGCGTAGCGCCGGGACAGTCTTACGAGCAGTACTTC. Translating gives CASSVAPGQSYEQYF.

The rearrangement joins TRBV6-5 to TRBJ2-7, with D perhaps being TRBD1 or TRBD2 (5 bases each). The germline gives CDR1 MNHEY, CDR2 SVGAGI. The CDR3 covers 16 residues. V dropped 2 bases and J dropped 3 bases, with 17 bases sitting between them. The CDR3 nucleotides are TGTGCCAGCAGTTACGGCGGGCGGCTGGGGGTCTACGAGCAGTACTTC. The encoded protein is CASSYGGRLGVYEQYF.

V and J are TRBV7-2 and TRBJ1-1, with D tentatively TRBD1 (6 bases). Deletions cut 1 base from V and 4 bases from J, with 16 bases between. The CDR3 totals 16 residues. The germline V gene encodes CDR1 SGHTA and CDR2 FQGNSA. CDR3 bases: TGTGCCAGCAGCTTAGTTCGGCTGGGGGCAGGCACTGAAGCTTTCTTT. Translation: CASSLVRLGAGTEAFF.

This clonotype came up a few times. The chain has TRBV29-1 and TRBJ2-1, with D tentatively TRBD2 (6 bases). The CDR3 is made up of 11 amino acids. The germline gives CDR1 SQVTM, CDR2 ANQGSEA. V was clipped by 7 bases and J by 6 bases, with 10 bases between them. CDR3 coding DNA: TGCAGCGCCGGACTATCCAATGAGCAGTTCTTC. Amino acids: CSAGLSNEQFF.

In its sample, this clonotype was seen a few times. J is TRBJ2-7 and V is TRBV7-9, with 10 bases that match TRBD2. The germline V gene encodes CDR1 SEHNR and CDR2 FQNEAQ (reference sequence). Losses at the gene ends were 1 base for V and 5 bases for J; bases not matched to a gene: 5. The CDR3 is 15 residues long. The DNA of the CDR3 is TGTGCCAGCAGCTTAGGGTCTAGCGGGAGTAACGAGCAGTACTTC. It specifies CASSLGSSGSNEQYF.

The chain combines TRBV7-6 with TRBJ2-1, with 9 bases that match TRBD1. Looked up from germline, CDR1 is SGHVS and CDR2 is FNYEAQ. Germline trimming cut 4 bases from V and 2 bases from J; bases unmatched to any gene: 9. The CDR3 runs to 17 residues. CDR3 bases: TGTGCCAGCAGCTCGATTACACAGGGGGCCCCCTACAATGAGCAGTTCTTC. It translates to CASSSITQGAPYNEQFF.

The J gene is TRBJ1-5, the V gene TRBV7-9; D unclear. Between the trimmed V and J ends, which lost 7 bases and 9 bases, there was a span of 19 bases. CDR1 is SEHNR and CDR2 is FQNEAQ in the germline V gene (reference sequence). The length of the CDR3 is 14 residues. The CDR3 loop is CASTVGGEQWPQHF. The CDR3 DNA is TGTGCCAGCACCGTCGGCGGGGAGCAATGGCCCCAGCATTTT.